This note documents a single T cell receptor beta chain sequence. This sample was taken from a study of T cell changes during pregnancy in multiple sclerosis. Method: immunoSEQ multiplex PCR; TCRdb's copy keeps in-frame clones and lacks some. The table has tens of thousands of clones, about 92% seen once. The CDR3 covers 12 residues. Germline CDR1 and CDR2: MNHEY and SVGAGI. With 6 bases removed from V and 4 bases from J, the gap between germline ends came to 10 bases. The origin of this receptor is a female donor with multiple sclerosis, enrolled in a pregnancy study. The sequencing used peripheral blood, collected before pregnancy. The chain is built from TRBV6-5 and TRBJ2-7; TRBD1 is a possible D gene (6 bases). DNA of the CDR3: TGTGCCAGCAGCCGTGACAGGTACGAGCAGTACTTC. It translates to CASSRDRYEQYF.